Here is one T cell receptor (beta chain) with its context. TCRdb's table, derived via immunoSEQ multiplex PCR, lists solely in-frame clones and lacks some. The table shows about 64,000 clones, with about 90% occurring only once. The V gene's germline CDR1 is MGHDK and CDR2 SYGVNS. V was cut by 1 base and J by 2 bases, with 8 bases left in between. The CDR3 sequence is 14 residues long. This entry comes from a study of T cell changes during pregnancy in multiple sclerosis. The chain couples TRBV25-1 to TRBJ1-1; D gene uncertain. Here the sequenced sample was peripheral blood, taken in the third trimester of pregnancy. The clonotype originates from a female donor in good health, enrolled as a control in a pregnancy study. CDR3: CASSEFSINTEAFF. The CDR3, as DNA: TGTGCCAGCAGTGAATTTAGTATCAACACTGAAGCTTTCTTT.